This T cell receptor beta chain stems from a study of early T cells in non-severe SARS-CoV-2 infection. Unique molecular identifiers (one per individual cDNA molecule) were attached. TCRdb used MiXCR to reprocess the 5' RACE reads, holding one entry per CDR3 protein. The sample lists about 67,000 distinct CDR3 sequences; 11% were seen once. Study-level points and caveats: Sequences matched to VDJdb favored anti-spike CD8 responses, while private and CD4 specificities were missed.

Note on this clonotype: Its antigen is undetermined. A clone one base away is much larger, so this may be a read error.

The germline V gene has CDR1 LGHDT and CDR2 YNNKEL (reference sequence). This CDR3 spans 18 amino acids. The source of this sequence is an adult who was a healthcare worker with PCR-confirmed SARS-CoV-2 infection or an uninfected control (not recorded which). J is TRBJ2-3 and V is TRBV3-1; 11 nucleotides match TRBD2. The sample taken for sequencing was whole blood. The CDR3 DNA reads as TGTGCCGGCAGCCATAAGCTACTAGCGGGGGATAGCACAGATACGCAGTATTTT. This translates into CAGSHKLLAGDSTDTQYF.